This T cell receptor (beta chain) was profiled in a study of a mutant IDH1 vaccine in newly diagnosed glioma. Looking at the study overall: Treated patients, averaging around 40 years, were about 62% male and roughly 38% female. Radiotherapy, temozolomide, or both had been given previously, and both were given to most.

The assay was immunoSEQ multiplex PCR, and TCRdb's table has in-frame clones only and misses some. Seen here are about 88,000 clones, roughly 80% observed once, and the top ten hold 4.5% to 5.5%. Time point given: baseline, week 1 (first vaccination visit). The treatment is: pre-vaccination baseline after standard-of-care therapy. Germline assignment: CDR1 LNHDA and CDR2 SQIVND (reference sequence). Trimming took 3 bases from V and 5 from J, leaving 7 bases between them. This CDR3 is 12 amino acids long. The V call is TRBV19, the J call TRBJ1-1, with D unresolved. This TCR derives from a man aged 35 to 55 with glioma. Some clones in this sample may be carry-over from other donors' samples. The starting material was PBMCs, obtained from a glioma patient treated with radiotherapy, temozolomide or both. CDR3 region: CASSMASTEAFF. CDR3 bases: TGTGCCAGTAGTATGGCTAGTACTGAAGCTTTCTTT.